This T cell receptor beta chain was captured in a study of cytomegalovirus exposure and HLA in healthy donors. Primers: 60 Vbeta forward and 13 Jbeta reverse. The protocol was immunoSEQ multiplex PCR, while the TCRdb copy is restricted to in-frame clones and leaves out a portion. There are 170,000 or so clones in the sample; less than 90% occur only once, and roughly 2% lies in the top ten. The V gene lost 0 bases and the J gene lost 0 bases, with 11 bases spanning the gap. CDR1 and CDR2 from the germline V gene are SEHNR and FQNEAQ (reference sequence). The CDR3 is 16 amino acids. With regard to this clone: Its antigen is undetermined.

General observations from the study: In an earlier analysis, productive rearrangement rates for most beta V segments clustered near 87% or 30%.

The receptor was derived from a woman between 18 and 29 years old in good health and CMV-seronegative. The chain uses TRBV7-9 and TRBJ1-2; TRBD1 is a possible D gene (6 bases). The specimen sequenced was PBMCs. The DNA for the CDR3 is TGTGCCAGCAGCTTAGCTGGGGGCCCGGCTAACTATGGCTACACCTTC. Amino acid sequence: CASSLAGGPANYGYTF.